The rows below give T cell receptor beta chains drawn from one sample of a study of CD8+CD57+ T cells in acquired aplastic anemia. Each CDR3 protein gets one entry after TCRdb re-called the reads with MiXCR. The table shows about 190,000 distinct CDR3 sequences, with under 55% occurring only once. The specimen was sorted CD4+, CD8+, or CD8+CD57+ T cells (not recorded which) from PBMCs. These receptors were collected from a human donor with aplastic anemia. CDR3s leave out the opening cysteine and the closing phenylalanine or tryptophan. D genes are given only for firm matches.

cdr3_aa	d_call	v_call	j_call
ASSLGAGGRTDTQY	TRBD2	TRBV11-2	TRBJ2-3
SARDFKGMTGGYT	NA	TRBV20-1	TRBJ1-2
ASSFSGREETQY	TRBD2	TRBV5-1	TRBJ2-5
SAKQIGTGVDEQF	NA	TRBV20-1	TRBJ2-1
SARSGSSTDTQY	NA	TRBV20-1	TRBJ2-3
AISEESLNQPQH	NA	TRBV10-3	TRBJ1-5
SASTQY	NA	TRBV20-1	TRBJ2-5
ASSRGQGGHQPQH	TRBD1	TRBV12-3/TRBV12-4	TRBJ1-5
ASSPSGGAVETQY	TRBD2	TRBV19	TRBJ2-5
ASSQEPAGGIYEQY	TRBD2	TRBV4-2	TRBJ2-7
TSSFDGKINTIY	NA	TRBV7-2	TRBJ1-3
ASSVTGGIYEQY	TRBD1	TRBV2	TRBJ2-7
SAQGSMNTGELF	NA	TRBV29-1	TRBJ2-2
ASSSQNAEQF	NA	TRBV11-1	TRBJ2-1
ASSLLAGGTDTQY	TRBD2	TRBV6-5	TRBJ2-3
ASSPSGTGQETQY	TRBD1	TRBV7-2	TRBJ2-5
ASSLAAGTGGGGEQY	TRBD1	TRBV7-6	TRBJ2-7
ATSDVDTNQPQH	NA	TRBV24-1	TRBJ1-5
SAKIRAMNTEAF	NA	TRBV20-1	TRBJ1-1
ASSIATEAF	NA	TRBV19	TRBJ1-1
ASTQQGAKSSPLH	TRBD1	TRBV19	TRBJ1-6
ASIRNLNEQF	NA	TRBV2	TRBJ2-1
ASRFDGITGELF	NA	TRBV6-1	TRBJ2-2
ASSLEVWGTEAF	NA	TRBV5-1	TRBJ1-1
ASSPSRLQGGNQPQH	NA	TRBV11-2	TRBJ1-5
ASSLVSEETQY	NA	TRBV5-6	TRBJ2-5
SVEEGARTEAF	TRBD1	TRBV29-1	TRBJ1-1
ASSLAGNFYEQY	TRBD2	TRBV12-3/TRBV12-4	TRBJ2-7
ASSIASGSRGEYGYT	NA	TRBV19	TRBJ1-2
ASSPPGTDTQY	NA	TRBV18	TRBJ2-3
ASSEGTSGRQTQY	TRBD2	TRBV10-1	TRBJ2-5
ASSPTSGRGYEQY	TRBD2	TRBV7-9	TRBJ2-7
ASRASGTGRYEQY	TRBD1	TRBV11-3	TRBJ2-7
SVGGSSYEQY	TRBD2	TRBV29-1	TRBJ2-7
SYVDPHGYT	NA	TRBV29-1	TRBJ1-2
ASSLGGGGYT	NA	TRBV7-9	TRBJ1-2
ASSRAQEEKLF	NA	TRBV7-9	TRBJ1-4
ASSLAGGQADTQY	NA	TRBV11-1	TRBJ2-3
ASSPDRVRTEAF	TRBD1	TRBV19	TRBJ1-1
ASSQDPAGGPDTQY	TRBD2	TRBV4-1	TRBJ2-3
ASSPLPDRGAPLH	TRBD1	TRBV11-2	TRBJ1-6
ASSEKHPSGGGISYNEQF	TRBD2	TRBV2	TRBJ2-1
ASSLGRGAGTEAF	NA	TRBV5-6	TRBJ1-1
ASSETFTSYEQY	NA	TRBV2	TRBJ2-7
ASSFGRGGGNEKLF	NA	TRBV11-2	TRBJ1-4
SARGSQGKGYT	NA	TRBV20-1	TRBJ1-2
ASSLDATGRTGELF	TRBD1	TRBV5-1	TRBJ2-2